This entry features one TCR beta chain sequence. The CDR3 extends over 15 amino acids. Germline CDR1 reads SGHAT; CDR2 reads FQNNGV. The V gene lost 2 bases and the J gene lost 4 bases, with 13 bases spanning the gap. PCR used 60 Vbeta primers and 13 Jbeta primers. Some clones are missing from TCRdb's copy, which holds only in-frame ones; the method was immunoSEQ multiplex PCR. The profile shows 150,000 to 200,000 clones, around 74% of them singletons. This sample is drawn from a study of cytomegalovirus exposure and HLA in healthy donors. As for the study in general: When fewer than 400 donors were genotyped, about 81% of them were found to fall in the Caucasian-associated ancestry cluster.

Material for sequencing was PBMCs. This sequence originates from a girl between 5 and 17 years old in good health and CMV-seropositive. This chain joins TRBV11-2 and TRBJ2-3; possibly TRBD2 for D (5 bases). CDR3 region: CASSLQPGWADTQYF. The CDR3 DNA reads TGTGCCAGCAGCTTACAACCGGGGTGGGCAGATACGCAGTATTTT.